The 9 T cell receptor beta chains presented below share a single source sample, sequenced in a study of blood T cells in healthy people across ages. PCR was performed a second time for about 7 to 11 cycles using a sample-barcoded 5' primer and a J-beta primer mix. TCRdb re-analysed the 5' RACE reads in MiXCR, keeping a single row per CDR3 protein. The data hold over 1,500,000 distinct CDR3 sequences, with roughly 50% observed a single time. The sample was blood. Every receptor here comes from a woman between 40 and 55 years old in good health.

In its sample, this clonotype was seen a few times. The chain links TRBV4-1 to TRBJ2-7; TRBD2 matches 7 bases. The germline CDR1 and CDR2 sequences are MGHRA and YSYEKL. The length of the CDR3 is 14 residues. Germline trimming cut 0 bases from V and 5 bases from J; bases unmatched to any gene: 4. CDR3 sequence: CASSQEGGINEQYF. Written as DNA, the CDR3 is TGCGCCAGCAGCCAAGAGGGAGGGATCAACGAGCAGTACTTC.

This clonotype was seen at least ten times. V is TRBV12-3 or TRBV12-4 and J is TRBJ2-5; possibly TRBD1 for D (5 bases). The CDR3 totals 13 residues. V was shortened by 6 bases and J by 4 bases, with 12 bases between the two germline ends. CDR3: CASSLLRGETQYF. Written as DNA, the CDR3 is TGTGCCAGCAGCCTACTAAGGGGAGAGACCCAGTACTTC.

This rearrangement joins TRBV2 to TRBJ1-2, with D uncertain. Trimming took 2 bases from V and 5 from J, leaving 9 bases between them. CDR3 length: 13 amino acids. Germline CDR1 and CDR2: SNHLY and FYNNEI. The CDR3 coding sequence is TGTGCCAGCAGTGAAAACAGTCATTATGGCTACACCTTC. This encodes CASSENSHYGYTF.

The rearrangement uses TRBV20-1 and TRBJ2-4, with TRBD1 matching over 9 bases. The J call may be incorrect, as the DNA end agrees better with TRBJ2-7. Germline CDR1 reads DFQATT; CDR2 reads SNEGSKA (reference sequence). The CDR3 spans 14 residues. CDR3 loop: CSADRDRVKNEQYF. Here the CDR3 DNA reads TGCAGTGCTGATAGGGACAGGGTGAAAAACGAGCAGTACTTC.

This clonotype was recorded many times. The chain uses TRBV7-9 and TRBJ2-3; possibly TRBD2 for D (6 bases). The germline V and J ends were trimmed by 5 bases and 6 bases, with 15 bases remaining between them. There are 14 residues in the CDR3. Germline lookup yields CDR1 SEHNR and CDR2 FQNEAQ (reference sequence). The CDR3 bases are TGTGCCAGCAGCCTACCGCCAGGGAGGGATACGCAGTATTTT. It yields the protein CASSLPPGRDTQYF.

There are a few counts of this clonotype. J is TRBJ2-7 and V is TRBV7-9, with D perhaps assigned TRBD1 or TRBD2 (5 bases each). With 7 bases removed from V and 2 bases from J, the gap between germline ends came to 15 bases. The V gene's germline CDR1 is SEHNR and CDR2 FQNEAQ (reference sequence). The CDR3 extends over 14 amino acids. CDR3 loop: CASTRDGSPYEQYF. The CDR3 region has the DNA TGTGCCAGCACCCGGGACGGCTCCCCCTACGAGCAGTACTTC.

The genes are TRBV6-5 and TRBJ2-5; 7 bases match TRBD1. Germline CDR1 and CDR2: MNHEY and SVGAGI. The ends lost 0 bases at V and 4 bases at J; junction bases unmatched: 5. The CDR3 totals 15 residues. CDR3 sequence: CASSYSTGLAETQYF. The CDR3 bases are TGTGCCAGCAGTTACTCGACAGGGTTGGCAGAGACCCAGTACTTC.

A single count supports this clonotype. V gene TRBV6-5 combines with J gene TRBJ2-5; D might be TRBD1 (5 bases). Germline V gives CDR1 MNHEY, CDR2 SVGAGI. The CDR3 contains 13 residues. Trimming stripped 10 bases from V and 6 bases from J, with 18 bases between. CDR3 in DNA: TGTGCCAACGAAAAATTCAGGGCAAAGACCCAGTACTTC. Its protein is CANEKFRAKTQYF.

The chain recombines TRBV20-1 with TRBJ2-4; D remains ambiguous. Near its end, the DNA agrees better with TRBJ2-7, so the J call may be wrong. Per the germline V gene, CDR1 is DFQATT and CDR2 is SNEGSKA (reference sequence). The CDR3 is made up of 16 amino acids. Here the CDR3 reads CSAPPRGGDSYYEQYF. The CDR3 coding sequence is TGCAGTGCTCCGCCCAGAGGTGGGGATTCTTACTACGAGCAGTACTTC.